This passage covers 19 T cell receptor beta chains from one sample sequenced in a study of blood T cell repertoires in COVID-19. Sequencing was performed with immunoSEQ multiplex PCR; in TCRdb, only in-frame clones are kept and a portion is missing. Seen here are roughly 100,000 clones, 92% observed once, and the top ten hold about 5.7%. Sequencing was carried out using peripheral blood. The receptors stem from a man between 45 and 60 years old with active COVID-19.

This clone was counted once. The CDR3: CASSLQSSGSLEQFF. The CDR3 nucleotides are TGCGCCAGCAGCTTGCAGTCTAGCGGGAGTCTTGAGCAGTTCTTC. J is TRBJ2-1 and V is TRBV5-1; 10 nucleotides line up with TRBD2. V dropped 1 base and J dropped 9; count of bases not matched to a gene: 7. Looked up from germline, CDR1 is SGHRS and CDR2 is YFSETQ. There are 15 residues in the CDR3.

J is TRBJ2-1 and V is TRBV27, with a tentative D call TRBD2 (5 bases). CDR3 length equals 17 residues. Trimming pared 5 bases from V and 7 bases from J, leaving 24 bases between. Looked up from germline, CDR1 is MNHEY and CDR2 is SMNVEV (reference sequence). CDR3 DNA: TGTGCCAGCAGTCTCCTGCTCTATCCTAGCCCTCAAAATGAGCAGTTCTTC. This translates into CASSLLLYPSPQNEQFF.

This clone has a single count. The rearrangement links TRBV7-9 to TRBJ2-1, with 12 bases fitting TRBD2. This CDR3 has 17 amino acids. The germline V gene has CDR1 SEHNR and CDR2 FQNEAQ (reference sequence). Trimming at V came to 5 bases and at J to 10 bases, leaving 15 bases not matched to a gene. DNA for the CDR3: TGTGCCAGCAGCCATCCTCCTCTAGCGGGAGGGGCCGAAGAGCAGTTCTTC. Translation: CASSHPPLAGGAEEQFF.

The chain combines TRBV6-5 with TRBJ2-5; 8 positions match TRBD1. Germline-derived CDR1 and CDR2 are MNHEY and SVGAGI. CDR3 length: 14 amino acids. The junction had 5 bases not matched to a gene; V was cut back by 3 bases and J by 5 bases. The CDR3 sequence: CASSYGDRTETQYF. CDR3 nucleotides: TGTGCCAGCAGTTATGGGGACAGGACGGAGACCCAGTACTTC.

The chain carries TRBV28 and TRBJ1-2; D is perhaps TRBD1 (6 bases). Germline assignment: CDR1 MDHEN and CDR2 SYDVKM. V lost 7 bases and J 3 bases, leaving 21 bases between the germline ends. The length of the CDR3 is 16 residues. CDR3 coding DNA: TGTGCCAGCAACCCGGGGGGGACACTAACCGACTATGGCTACACCTTC. Translated: CASNPGGTLTDYGYTF.

This chain links TRBV3-1 (or the pseudogene TRBV3-2) with TRBJ2-6; TRBD1 aligns across 9 bases. Losses at the gene ends were 4 bases for V and 13 bases for J; bases not matched to a gene: 11. Germline loops: CDR1 LGHDT, CDR2 YNNKEL (reference sequence). The CDR3 consists of 15 residues. CDR3: CASSPNRDRAFVLTF. In DNA form, the CDR3 reads TGTGCCAGCAGCCCTAATCGGGACAGGGCTTTTGTCCTGACTTTC.

The chain couples TRBV6-1 to TRBJ1-6; D possibly corresponds to TRBD1 (5 bases). V was pared by 0 bases and J by 10 bases, with 10 bases between. CDR1 and CDR2 from the germline V gene are MNHNS and SASEGT. The CDR3 has 14 amino acids. CDR3 sequence (DNA): TGTGCCAGCAGTGAAGCGGTAGGGGAATCACCCCTCCACTTT. Translated: CASSEAVGESPLHF.

For this clone: A read error may produce the germline difference seen at one junction end. V is TRBV7-8 and J is TRBJ2-7; 15 bases map to TRBD2. The germline CDR1 and CDR2 sequences are SGHVS and FQNEAQ. The CDR3 loop spans 17 amino acids. CDR3 loop: CASSLSPPGLAGGIWNF. DNA of the CDR3: TGTGCCAGCAGCTTATCCCCCCCCGGACTAGCGGGGGGGATTTGGAACTTC.

V usage is TRBV12-3 or TRBV12-4 and J usage is TRBJ2-5; no definite D call. Deletions cut 2 bases from V and 10 bases from J, with 11 bases between. The CDR3 has 12 amino acids. The CDR3 here is CASSLNPGGQYF. The CDR3 coding sequence is TGTGCCAGCAGTTTAAACCCAGGTGGCCAGTACTTC.

The V gene is TRBV28, the J gene TRBJ2-7, with 7 bases that match TRBD2. The germline V gene has CDR1 MDHEN and CDR2 SYDVKM. This CDR3 has 16 residues. The junction had 14 bases not matched to a gene; V was cut back by 9 bases and J by 0 bases. CDR3 sequence reads: CASGGGIDPSSYEQYF. For the CDR3, the DNA is TGTGCCAGTGGGGGGGGAATAGACCCGAGCTCCTACGAGCAGTACTTC.

The chain carries TRBV19 and TRBJ1-4, with 8 bases matching TRBD1. The CDR3 length is 14 residues. Germline loops: CDR1 LNHDA, CDR2 SQIVND (reference sequence). Germline trimming cut 6 bases from V and 4 bases from J; bases unmatched to any gene: 4. This CDR3 is CASSLQGGNEKLFF. CDR3 nucleotide sequence: TGTGCCAGTAGCCTACAGGGGGGTAATGAAAAACTGTTTTTT.

V gene TRBV12-3 or TRBV12-4 combines with J gene TRBJ1-2, with D uncertain. The CDR3 is 13 amino acids. The V gene lost 3 bases and the J gene lost 4 bases, with 9 bases spanning the gap. CDR3 loop: CASSLRRGYGYTF. DNA of the CDR3: TGTGCCAGCAGTTTGAGGCGCGGCTATGGCTACACCTTC.

V usage is TRBV5-1 and J usage is TRBJ1-6, with 7 bases aligning to TRBD1. Germline V lookup: CDR1 SGHRS, CDR2 YFSETQ. This CDR3 is built from 15 residues. V was clipped by 4 bases and J by 5 bases; unmatched bases: 6. Written as DNA, the CDR3 is TGCGCCAGCAGCAGGGGGCCGGCTCATAATTCACCCCTCCACTTT. It is translated as CASSRGPAHNSPLHF. Based on the CDR3 plus reference TRBV5-1 and TRBJ1-6, the full variable domain is KAGVTQTPRYLIKTRGQQVTLSCSPISGHRSVSWYQQTPGQGLQFLFEYFSETQRNKGNFPGRFSGRQFSNSRSEMNVSTLELGDSALYLCASSRGPAHNSPLHFGNGTRLTVT.

The V gene is TRBV15, the J gene TRBJ1-1, with D possibly matching TRBD1 (5 bases). The V gene lost 2 bases and the J gene lost 1 base, with 5 bases spanning the gap. This CDR3 is 13 amino acids long. The germline V gene has CDR1 LNHNV and CDR2 YYDKDF (reference sequence). The CDR3 DNA sequence: TGTGCCACCAGCAGACAGGGGAACACTGAAGCTTTCTTT. Its translation: CATSRQGNTEAFF.

The chain carries TRBV10-2 and TRBJ2-1; 10 bases agree with TRBD2. The CDR3 totals 15 residues. The junction had 6 bases not matched to a gene; V was cut back by 6 bases and J by 4 bases. Per germline, CDR1 WSHSY and CDR2 SAAADI. The CDR3 region is CASRSGTSVYNEQFF. In DNA, the CDR3 is TGCGCCAGCAGATCCGGGACTAGCGTATACAATGAGCAGTTCTTC.

The V gene is TRBV5-8, the J gene TRBJ1-5, with D possibly TRBD1 on 6 matching bases. Trimming shortened V by 4 bases and J by 3 bases, and 17 bases separated the two germline ends. The CDR3 runs to 16 residues. Germline lookup yields CDR1 SGHTS and CDR2 YDEGEE. CDR3 in DNA: TGTGCCAGCAGCCTCGGGACACAACTCTACAATCAGCCCCAGCATTTT. Translating it yields CASSLGTQLYNQPQHF. Supplemented by reference TRBV5-8 and TRBJ1-5, the full variable domain reads EAGVTQSPTHLIKTRGQQATLRCSPISGHTSVYWYQQALGLGLQFLLWYDEGEERNRGNFPPRFSGRQFPNYSSELNVNALELEDSALYLCASSLGTQLYNQPQHFGDGTRLSIL.

The CDR3 sequence: CASSYSRGSGSLFGAQETQYF. The CDR3 DNA reads TGCGCCAGCAGTTATTCAAGGGGTAGCGGGAGTTTGTTTGGGGCCCAAGAGACCCAGTACTTC. J is TRBJ2-5 and V is TRBV5-1, with TRBD2 identical over 9 bases. Germline trimming cut 5 bases from V and 1 base from J; bases unmatched to any gene: 24. In germline, CDR1 is SGHRS, CDR2 YFSETQ. CDR3 length: 21 amino acids.

This chain uses TRBV4-1 with TRBJ2-7; D gene uncertain. Looked up from germline, CDR1 is MGHRA and CDR2 is YSYEKL. This CDR3 has 15 residues. V lost 1 base and J 0 bases, leaving 10 bases between the germline ends. The CDR3 loop reads CASSQGAGVSYEQYF. The CDR3 DNA follows: TGCGCCAGCAGCCAAGGTGCAGGCGTCTCCTACGAGCAGTACTTC.

The sample holds one count of this clone. DNA of the CDR3: TGTGCCAGCAGCTTAGTACAGGGGTCCGGGGAGCTGTTTTTT. This sequence encodes CASSLVQGSGELFF. The rearrangement uses TRBV11-3 and TRBJ2-2; 7 positions agree with TRBD1. This CDR3 region has 14 residues. Germline assignment: CDR1 SGHNT and CDR2 YENEEA. The V gene end was trimmed by 1 base and the J gene end by 6 bases; junction bases not matched to a gene: 2.